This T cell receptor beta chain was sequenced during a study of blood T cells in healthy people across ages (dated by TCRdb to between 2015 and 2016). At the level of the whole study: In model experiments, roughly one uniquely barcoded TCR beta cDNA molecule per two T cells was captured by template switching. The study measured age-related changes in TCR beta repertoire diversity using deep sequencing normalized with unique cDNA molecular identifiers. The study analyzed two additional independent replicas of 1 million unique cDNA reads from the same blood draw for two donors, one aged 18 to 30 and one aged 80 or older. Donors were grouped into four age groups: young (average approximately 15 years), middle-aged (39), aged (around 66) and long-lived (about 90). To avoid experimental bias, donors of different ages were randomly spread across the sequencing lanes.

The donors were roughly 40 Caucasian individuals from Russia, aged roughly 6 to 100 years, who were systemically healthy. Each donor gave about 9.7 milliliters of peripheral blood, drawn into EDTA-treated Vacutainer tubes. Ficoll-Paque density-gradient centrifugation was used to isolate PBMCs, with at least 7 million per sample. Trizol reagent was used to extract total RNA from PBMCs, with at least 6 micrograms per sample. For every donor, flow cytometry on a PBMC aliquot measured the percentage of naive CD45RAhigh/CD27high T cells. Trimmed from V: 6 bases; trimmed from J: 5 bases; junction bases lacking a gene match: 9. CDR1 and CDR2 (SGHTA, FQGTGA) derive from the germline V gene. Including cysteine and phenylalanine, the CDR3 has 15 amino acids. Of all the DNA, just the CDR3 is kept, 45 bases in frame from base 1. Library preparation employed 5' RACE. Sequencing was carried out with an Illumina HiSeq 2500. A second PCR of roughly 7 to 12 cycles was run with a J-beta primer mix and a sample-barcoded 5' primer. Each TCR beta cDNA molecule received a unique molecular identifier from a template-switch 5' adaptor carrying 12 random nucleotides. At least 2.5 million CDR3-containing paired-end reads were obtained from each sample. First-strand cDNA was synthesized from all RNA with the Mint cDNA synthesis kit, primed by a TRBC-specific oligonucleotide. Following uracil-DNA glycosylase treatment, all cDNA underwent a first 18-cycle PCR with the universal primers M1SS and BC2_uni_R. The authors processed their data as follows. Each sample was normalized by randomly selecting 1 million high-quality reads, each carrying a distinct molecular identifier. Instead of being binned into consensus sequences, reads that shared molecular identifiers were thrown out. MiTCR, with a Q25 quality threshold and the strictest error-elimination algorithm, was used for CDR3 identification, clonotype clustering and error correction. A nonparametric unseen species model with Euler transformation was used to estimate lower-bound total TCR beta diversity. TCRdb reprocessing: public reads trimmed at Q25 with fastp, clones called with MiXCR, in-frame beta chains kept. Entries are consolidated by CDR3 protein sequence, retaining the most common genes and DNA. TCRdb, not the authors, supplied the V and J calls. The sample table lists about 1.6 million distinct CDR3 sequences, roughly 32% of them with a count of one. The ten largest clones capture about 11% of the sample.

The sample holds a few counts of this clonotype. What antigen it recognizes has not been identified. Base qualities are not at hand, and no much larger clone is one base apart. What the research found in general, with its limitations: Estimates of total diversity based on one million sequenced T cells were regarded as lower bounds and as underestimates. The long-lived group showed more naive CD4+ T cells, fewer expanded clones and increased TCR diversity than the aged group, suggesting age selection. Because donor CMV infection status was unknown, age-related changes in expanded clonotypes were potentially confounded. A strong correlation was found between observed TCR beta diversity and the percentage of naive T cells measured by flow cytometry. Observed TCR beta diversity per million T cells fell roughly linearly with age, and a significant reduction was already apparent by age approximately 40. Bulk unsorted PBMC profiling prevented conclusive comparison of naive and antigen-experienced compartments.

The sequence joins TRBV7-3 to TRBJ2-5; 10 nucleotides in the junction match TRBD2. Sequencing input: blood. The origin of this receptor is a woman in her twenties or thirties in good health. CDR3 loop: CASRSGLAAMETQYF. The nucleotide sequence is TGTGCCAGCAGGTCAGGACTAGCGGCCATGGAGACCCAGTACTTC.